Shown below are 4 T cell receptor beta chains from a single sample sequenced in a study of blood T cell repertoires in COVID-19. Sequencing was performed with immunoSEQ multiplex PCR; in TCRdb, only in-frame clones are kept and a portion is missing. Of about 130,000 clones listed, roughly 90% are singletons. Sequencing was done on a sample of peripheral blood. These receptors originate from a man in his 70s with active COVID-19.

The gene calls are TRBV24-1 and TRBJ2-3, with 10 bases lining up with TRBD2. This CDR3 is built from 17 residues. Per the germline V gene, CDR1 is KGHDR and CDR2 is SFDVKD. The J segment lost 1 base and the V segment lost 4 bases, leaving 7 bases of the junction unmatched. This CDR3 is CATSDPSGTSGTDTQYF. CDR3 sequence (DNA): TGTGCCACCAGTGACCCTTCCGGGACTAGCGGCACAGATACGCAGTATTTT.

Here the CDR3 reads CASSRREGNTEAFF. In DNA form, the CDR3 reads TGTGCCAGCAGCCGGAGAGAAGGGAACACTGAAGCTTTCTTT. This sequence joins TRBV5-4 and TRBJ1-1; D is unclear. Per the germline V gene, CDR1 is SGHNT and CDR2 is YYREEE (reference sequence). Between the trimmed V and J ends, which lost 4 bases and 1 base, there was a span of 11 bases. The CDR3 spans 14 residues.

This clone was detected once. V and J are TRBV6-1 and TRBJ2-1; 11 bases fit TRBD1. V gave up 0 bases and J gave up 7 bases; unmatched junction bases: 8. CDR3 size: 17 residues. The V gene's germline CDR1 is MNHNS and CDR2 SASEGT. CDR3 loop: CASSEAQRTGGLNEQFF. CDR3 nucleotide sequence: TGTGCCAGCAGTGAAGCGCAACGGACAGGGGGCCTGAATGAGCAGTTCTTC.

V is TRBV19 and J is TRBJ2-5; 10 bases fit TRBD1. The CDR3 is 16 amino acids. The ends lost 3 bases at V and 1 base at J; junction bases unmatched: 5. In germline, CDR1 is LNHDA, CDR2 SQIVND (reference sequence). The CDR3 spells CASSMWTGGTQETQYF. CDR3 nucleotide sequence: TGTGCCAGTAGTATGTGGACAGGGGGGACCCAAGAGACCCAGTACTTC.